What follows are 21 T cell receptor beta chains derived from one specimen sequenced in a study of OX40 agonist ivuxolimab in advanced cancers. The data were produced by immunoSEQ multiplex PCR, yet TCRdb's version contains in-frame clones alone and is incomplete. Of approximately 67,000 clones listed, roughly 90% are singletons. The specimen comprised CD4+ or CD8+ T cells sorted from blood, sampled in a trial of the OX40 agonist ivuxolimab. These TCRs come from an adult with an advanced solid tumor such as melanoma, head and neck, liver or kidney cancer.

The chain joins TRBV14 to TRBJ2-2; the match to TRBD2 covers 8 bases. This CDR3 spans 15 amino acids. The germline CDR1 and CDR2 sequences are SGHDN and FVKESK. V lost 1 base to trimming and J lost 7 bases; unmatched junction nucleotides: 5. CDR3 sequence (DNA): TGTGCCAGCAGCCAAGTACGGGGGGGCCTCGGGGAGCTGTTTTTT. Encoded protein: CASSQVRGGLGELFF.

This chain joins TRBV28 and TRBJ1-1, with no clear D. The CDR3 runs 11 residues. Germline values: CDR1 MDHEN, CDR2 SYDVKM. Deletions cut 3 bases from V and 4 bases from J, with 3 bases between. The CDR3 loop is CASSLGTEAFF. Written as DNA, the CDR3 is TGTGCCAGCAGTTTGGGCACTGAAGCTTTCTTT.

This sequence joins TRBV4-2 and TRBJ2-7, with D perhaps matching TRBD2 (6 bases). This CDR3 comprises 15 residues. The germline V gene encodes CDR1 LGHNA and CDR2 YNFKEQ. V lost 1 base and J lost 0, with 10 bases in between. CDR3 DNA: TGTGCCAGCAGCCAAGGACTAGAGGCCTCCTACGAGCAGTACTTC. This encodes CASSQGLEASYEQYF.

The chain joins TRBV11-3 to TRBJ2-5; D possibly uses TRBD1 or TRBD2 (5 bases each). The J call may be wrong; the DNA end is better matched by TRBJ2-7. There are 14 residues in the CDR3. CDR1 SGHNT and CDR2 YENEEA come from the germline V gene. The CDR3 DNA is TGTGCCAGCAGCTTTCTTGTGGGGGACTACGAGCAGTACTTC. It yields the protein CASSFLVGDYEQYF.

The chain links TRBV7-2 to TRBJ2-7; 9 bases are a match to TRBD2. V lost 2 bases, J lost 9 bases, and 11 bases stayed unmatched. The CDR3 sequence is 15 residues long. Germline V CDR1 and CDR2: SGHTA, FQGNSA. CDR3 sequence: CASSLRISGSPPQYF. The CDR3 nucleotides are TGTGCCAGCAGCTTAAGGATTAGCGGGAGTCCCCCGCAGTACTTC.

V gene TRBV11-2 combines with J gene TRBJ1-3, with D possibly TRBD1 on 6 matching bases. The length of the CDR3 is 16 residues. V shed 0 bases and J shed 3 bases, with 12 bases lying between them. Germline V gene data show CDR1 as SGHAT and CDR2 as FQNNGV. This chain's CDR3 is CASSLEGGRGGNTIYF. In DNA, the CDR3 is TGTGCCAGCAGCTTAGAAGGTGGCAGGGGTGGAAACACCATATATTTT.

This chain joins TRBV5-1 and TRBJ1-2; 7 bases match TRBD1. J lost 1 base, V lost 0 bases, and 9 bases had no gene match. CDR1 and CDR2 (germline): SGHRS, YFSETQ. The CDR3 has 17 amino acids. The DNA for the CDR3 is TGCGCCAGCAGCTTGGGGGGCCCGGGACAGATTAACTATGGCTACACCTTC. This codes for CASSLGGPGQINYGYTF.

The chain joins TRBV10-3 to TRBJ2-2, with D unresolved. V was shortened by 10 bases and J by 3 bases, with 9 bases between the two germline ends. From germline, CDR1 is ENHRY and CDR2 SYGVKD. This CDR3 comprises 12 residues. The CDR3 DNA reads TGTGCCAGTCGTGGGGACACCGGGGAGCTGTTTTTT. Amino acids: CASRGDTGELFF.

The rearrangement uses TRBV29-1 and TRBJ2-3, with 11 bases fitting TRBD1. Germline V gene lookup returns CDR1 SQVTM and CDR2 ANQGSEA. There are 15 residues in the CDR3. The J segment lost 4 bases and the V segment lost 5 bases, leaving 8 bases of the junction unmatched. CDR3 region: CSVRTGGDRADTQYF. In nucleotides, the CDR3 is TGCAGCGTTCGGACAGGGGGCGATCGGGCAGATACGCAGTATTTT.

This clone was seen only a few times. The rearrangement links TRBV2 to TRBJ2-1; 7 bases match TRBD2. Losses at the gene ends were 1 base for V and 8 bases for J; bases not matched to a gene: 11. Per germline, CDR1 SNHLY and CDR2 FYNNEI. This CDR3 comprises 16 residues. The CDR3 DNA follows: TGTGCCAGCAGTGAAGTTAGACTAGCCGTTTATCATGAGCAGTTCTTC. It is translated as CASSEVRLAVYHEQFF.

The gene calls are TRBV5-1 and TRBJ2-2, with D tentatively TRBD1 (5 bases). There are 18 residues in the CDR3. The V gene's germline CDR1 is SGHRS and CDR2 YFSETQ. V was pared by 0 bases and J by 3 bases, with 18 bases between. CDR3 region: CASSLGVPGIGYTGELFF. CDR3 DNA: TGCGCCAGCAGCTTGGGTGTTCCAGGGATTGGCTACACCGGGGAGCTGTTTTTT.

The genes are TRBV6-1 and TRBJ1-2; no clear D. The CDR3 contains 11 residues. V lost 6 bases to trimming and J lost 8 bases, with 10 bases between them. Germline CDR1 and CDR2: MNHNS and SASEGT. The CDR3 sequence is CASRFSSGYTF. In nucleotides, the CDR3 is TGTGCCAGCAGATTCTCTTCGGGCTACACCTTC.

The chain carries TRBV28 and TRBJ2-7, with TRBD2 matching over 8 bases. J gave up 7 bases and V 3 bases, and 11 bases lay outside the gene matches. CDR1 and CDR2 (germline): MDHEN, SYDVKM. CDR3 length: 15 residues. CDR3 in amino acids: CASSFLSGGPREQYF. The DNA for the CDR3 is TGTGCCAGCAGTTTTCTGAGCGGGGGCCCCCGAGAGCAGTACTTC.

This CDR3 reads CASSQDFSGGQETQYF. CDR3 nucleotides: TGTGCCAGCAGCCAAGATTTTTCGGGGGGGCAAGAGACCCAGTACTTC. This chain joins TRBV4-2 and TRBJ2-5, with 8 bases that match TRBD2. Germline values: CDR1 LGHNA, CDR2 YNFKEQ. There are 16 residues in the CDR3. With V trimmed by 0 bases and J by 2 bases, 5 bases remained unmatched.

The chain joins TRBV30 to TRBJ2-2; 12 nucleotides agree with TRBD1. J gave up 9 bases and V 1 base, and 6 bases lay outside the gene matches. This CDR3 is 15 amino acids long. Germline V lookup: CDR1 GTSNPN, CDR2 SVGIG (reference sequence). CDR3 protein: CAWSAGQGATRELFF. The CDR3 bases are TGTGCCTGGAGTGCGGGACAGGGGGCGACCCGGGAGCTGTTTTTT.

The chain employs TRBV5-6 and TRBJ2-5; weak D call: TRBD2 (6 bases). The germline V gene encodes CDR1 SGHDT and CDR2 YYEEEE. Trimming pared 4 bases from V and 5 bases from J, leaving 15 bases between. There are 14 residues in the CDR3. CDR3 sequence: CASSRTGSGETQYF. CDR3 bases: TGTGCCAGCAGCCGCACTGGTAGCGGCGAGACCCAGTACTTC.

The chain joins TRBV9 to TRBJ1-4; D remains unclear. The V end lost 1 base, the J end lost 3 bases, and 10 bases lay between the germline ends. Germline V lookup: CDR1 SGDLS, CDR2 YYNGEE. The CDR3 runs 15 residues. CDR3 loop: CASSVRSGSNEKLFF. The CDR3 region has the DNA TGTGCCAGCAGCGTACGGTCGGGGTCTAATGAAAAACTGTTTTTT.

J is TRBJ2-7 and V is TRBV7-9, with D unresolved. The germline V gene encodes CDR1 SEHNR and CDR2 FQNEAQ (reference sequence). Trimming left V 3 bases short and J 7 bases short, with 7 bases between. CDR3 length equals 11 residues. CDR3 loop: CASSFHGEQYF. The DNA of the CDR3 is TGTGCCAGCAGCTTCCACGGGGAGCAGTACTTC.

The chain carries TRBV5-4 and TRBJ2-5; possibly TRBD2 for D (6 bases). The CDR3 is 15 residues long. Germline V CDR1 and CDR2: SGHNT, YYREEE (reference sequence). V lost 4 bases, J lost 1 base, and 14 bases lay in between. CDR3 DNA sequence: TGTGCCAGCAGCCCCGACGGGACTGTCCAAGAGACCCAGTACTTC. Residues: CASSPDGTVQETQYF.

The rearrangement links TRBV11-3 to TRBJ2-3; D possibly corresponds to TRBD2 (6 bases). V was clipped by 1 base and J by 2 bases, with 16 bases between them. The length of the CDR3 is 17 residues. CDR1 SGHNT and CDR2 YENEEA come from the germline V gene. The CDR3 DNA sequence: TGTGCCAGCAGCTTAGGCAGGGTGCGGGATCTCACAGATACGCAGTATTTT. Translating it yields CASSLGRVRDLTDTQYF.

The CDR3 reads CASSPGTVQETQYF. The CDR3, as DNA: TGTGCCAGCTCACCCGGGACAGTCCAAGAGACCCAGTACTTC. This sequence joins TRBV18 and TRBJ2-5, with 7 bases fitting TRBD1. After removal of 3 bases from V and 1 base from J, the junction contained 2 bases not matched to a gene. This CDR3 is 14 amino acids long. Germline CDR1 and CDR2: KGHSH and LQKENI.